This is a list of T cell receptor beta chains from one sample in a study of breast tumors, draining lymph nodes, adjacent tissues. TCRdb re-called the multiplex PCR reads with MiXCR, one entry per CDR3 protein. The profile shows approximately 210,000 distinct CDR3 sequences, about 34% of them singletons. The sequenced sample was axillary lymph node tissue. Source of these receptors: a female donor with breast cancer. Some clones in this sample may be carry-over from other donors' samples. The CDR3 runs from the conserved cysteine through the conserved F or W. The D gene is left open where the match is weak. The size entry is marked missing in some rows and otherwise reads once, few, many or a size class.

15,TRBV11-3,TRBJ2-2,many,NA,TGTGCCAGCAGCTCCCAAGATTTGCCCACCGGGGAGCTGTTTTTT,CASSSQDLPTGELFF
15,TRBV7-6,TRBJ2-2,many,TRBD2,TGTGCCAGCAGCTCACTAGCGCAGAACACCGGGGAGCTGTTTTTT,CASSSLAQNTGELFF
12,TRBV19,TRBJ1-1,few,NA,TGTGCCAGTACGACCGGGCGCACTGAAGCTTTCTTT,CASTTGRTEAFF
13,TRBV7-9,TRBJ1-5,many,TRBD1,TGTGCCAGCAGCCCAGGACAGGGCGAGCCCCAGCATTTT,CASSPGQGEPQHF
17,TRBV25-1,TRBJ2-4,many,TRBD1,TGTGCCAGCAGTCCCAGGACAGGGGGCGGGAGCAAAAACATTCAGTACTTC,CASSPRTGGGSKNIQYF
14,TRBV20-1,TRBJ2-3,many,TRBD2,TGCAGTGCTCAAAGCGGGGGGGCTAGGGATACGCAGTATTTT,CSAQSGGARDTQYF
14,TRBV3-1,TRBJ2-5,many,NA,TGTGCCAGCAGAGCCGTGGGGTCTAAAGAGACCCAGTACTTC,CASRAVGSKETQYF
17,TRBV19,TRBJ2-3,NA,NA,TGTGCCAGTAGTATTCGACGGGGGACGGGGCGCACAGATACGCAGTATTTT,CASSIRRGTGRTDTQYF
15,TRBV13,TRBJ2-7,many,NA,TGTGCCAGCAGCTTAACAGCGGCGGGTAGGAACGAGCAGTACTTC,CASSLTAAGRNEQYF
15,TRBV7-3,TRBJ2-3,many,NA,TGTGCCAGCAGCTTAGGTTGGGCCAGCACAGATACGCAGTATTTT,CASSLGWASTDTQYF
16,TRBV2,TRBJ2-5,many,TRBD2,TGTGCCAGCAGTGGACGGGTAGGAGCGGGGTGGGAGACCCAGTACTTC,CASSGRVGAGWETQYF
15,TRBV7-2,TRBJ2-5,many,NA,TGTGCCAGCAGCTTAGTCCCCCAGGTCCAAGAGACCCAGTACTTC,CASSLVPQVQETQYF
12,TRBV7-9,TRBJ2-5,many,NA,TGTGCCAGCAGCTTAGAAAGGGAGACCCAGTACTTC,CASSLERETQYF
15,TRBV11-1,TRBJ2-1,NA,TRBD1,TGTGCCAGCAGCTTAGAGGGGACAGCGGCTAATGAGCAGTTCTTC,CASSLEGTAANEQFF
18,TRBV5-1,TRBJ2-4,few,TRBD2,TGCGCCAGCAGCTTGGAGCTAGCGGGGGGGCCTGCCAAAAACATTCAGTACTTC,CASSLELAGGPAKNIQYF
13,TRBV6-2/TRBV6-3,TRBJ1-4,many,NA,TGTGCCAGCAAAGTGGCAGGATTGGAAAAACTGTTTTTT,CASKVAGLEKLFF
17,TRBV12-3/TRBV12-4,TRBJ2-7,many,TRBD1,TGTGCCAGCGGCTTCGGGGGACAGGGGGCGCTTGGTTTCGAGCAGTACTTC,CASGFGGQGALGFEQYF
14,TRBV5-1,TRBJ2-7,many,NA,TGCGCCAGCAGCGGGTTTCACGGGAGCTCCGAGCAGTACTTC,CASSGFHGSSEQYF
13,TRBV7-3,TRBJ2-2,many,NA,TGTGCCAGCAGCTTGCCGGACGGCGGGGAGCTGTTTTTT,CASSLPDGGELFF
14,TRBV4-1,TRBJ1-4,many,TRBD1,TGCGCCAGCAGCCAGGGACAGCAGAATGAAAAACTGTTTTTT,CASSQGQQNEKLFF
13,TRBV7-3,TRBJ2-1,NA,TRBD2,TGTGCCAGCGGACTAGCAGTTTCCAATGAGCAGTTCTTC,CASGLAVSNEQFF
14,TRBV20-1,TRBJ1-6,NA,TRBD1,TGCAGTGCGCCCCGGGACAGGTATAATTCACCCCTCCACTTT,CSAPRDRYNSPLHF
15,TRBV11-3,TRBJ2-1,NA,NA,TGTGCCAGCAGCTTAGAAGGGCGCGTTGTCGGTGAGCAGTTCTTC,CASSLEGRVVGEQFF
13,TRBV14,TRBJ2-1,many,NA,TGTGCCAGCAGCCAAGATGGGGTTAATGAGCAGTTCTTC,CASSQDGVNEQFF
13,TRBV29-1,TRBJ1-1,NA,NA,TGCAGCGTTGTGGTGACAGATAACACTGAAGCTTTCTTT,CSVVVTDNTEAFF
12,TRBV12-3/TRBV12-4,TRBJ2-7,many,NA,TGTGCCAGCAGTTTATTTGGGCGCGAGCAGTACTTC,CASSLFGREQYF
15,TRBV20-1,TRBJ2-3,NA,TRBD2,TGCAGTGCTAGACGCGACGGGAGGGACACAGATACGCAGTATTTT,CSARRDGRDTDTQYF
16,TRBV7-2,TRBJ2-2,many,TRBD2,TGTGCCAGCAGCTTAGTCGTAGCGGGGGGGCCCGGGGAGCTGTTTTTT,CASSLVVAGGPGELFF
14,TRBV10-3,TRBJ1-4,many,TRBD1,TGTGCCATCAGGGGGACAGGGGGCGACGAAAAACTGTTTTTT,CAIRGTGGDEKLFF
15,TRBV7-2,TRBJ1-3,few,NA,TGTGCCAGCAGCAAGCGGACTAGCTCTGGAAACACCATATATTTT,CASSKRTSSGNTIYF
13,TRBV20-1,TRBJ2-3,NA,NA,TGCAGTGCTAGAGATCCCCCCTCAGATACGCAGTATTTT,CSARDPPSDTQYF
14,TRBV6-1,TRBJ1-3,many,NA,TGTGCCAGCAGTGTTAGCGACGCTGGAAACACCATATATTTT,CASSVSDAGNTIYF
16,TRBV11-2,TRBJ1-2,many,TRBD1,TGTGCCAGCACCAAACACCGGGACAGGGGATTTCGTGGCTACACCTTC,CASTKHRDRGFRGYTF
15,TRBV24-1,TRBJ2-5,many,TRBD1,TGTGCCACCAGTGATGGGACAGGGAACCAAGAGACCCAGTACTTC,CATSDGTGNQETQYF
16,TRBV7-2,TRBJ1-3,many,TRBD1,TGTGCCAGCAGCTCTTCCCGTGGGGACAGAGGAAACACCATATATTTT,CASSSSRGDRGNTIYF
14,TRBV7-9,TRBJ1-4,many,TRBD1,TGTGCCAGCAGCTCCGGACAGGGTCCGGAAAAACTGTTTTTT,CASSSGQGPEKLFF
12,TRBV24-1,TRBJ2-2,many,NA,TGTGCCACCAACGGGAACACCGGGGAGCTGTTTTTT,CATNGNTGELFF
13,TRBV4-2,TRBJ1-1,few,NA,TGTGCCAGCAGCCAAGGATACAACACTGAAGCTTTCTTT,CASSQGYNTEAFF
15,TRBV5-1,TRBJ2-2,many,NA,TGCGCCAGCAGCTCTTATAGATCTAACACCGGGGAGCTGTTTTTT,CASSSYRSNTGELFF
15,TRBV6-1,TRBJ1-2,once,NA,TGTGCCAGCAGTCCTCGGACAGATACGCAGTATGGCTACACCTTC,CASSPRTDTQYGYTF
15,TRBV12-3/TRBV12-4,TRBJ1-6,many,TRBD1,TGTGCCAGCAGCCCTGAACAGGGGAATAATTCACCCCTCCACTTT,CASSPEQGNNSPLHF
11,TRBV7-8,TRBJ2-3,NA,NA,TGTGCCGGCAGCCTAACAGATACGCAGTATTTT,CAGSLTDTQYF
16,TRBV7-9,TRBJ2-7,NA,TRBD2,TGTGCCAGCAGCATCGCCGGGACTAGCGGGAGCTACGAGCAGTACTTC,CASSIAGTSGSYEQYF
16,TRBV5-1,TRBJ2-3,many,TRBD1,TGCGCCAGCAGCCGGGGACAGACAACAAACACAGATACGCAGTATTTT,CASSRGQTTNTDTQYF
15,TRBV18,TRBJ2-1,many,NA,TGTGCCAGCTCACCTCAGGGGAGGTCCTACAATGAGCAGTTCTTC,CASSPQGRSYNEQFF
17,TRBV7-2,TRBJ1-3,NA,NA,TGTGCCAGCAGCCCGAGGGACCGCTCCTGGTCTGGAAACCCCATATATTTT,CASSPRDRSWSGNPIYF
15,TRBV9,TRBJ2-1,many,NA,TGTGCCAGCAGCCCATGGTCTGGAGCCTACAATGAGCAGTTCTTC,CASSPWSGAYNEQFF
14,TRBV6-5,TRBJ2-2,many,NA,TGTGCCAGCAGTTACTCGAGGATGGGGGGCAAACTGTTTTTT,CASSYSRMGGKLFF
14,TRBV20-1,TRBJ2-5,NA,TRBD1,TGCAGTGCGGTCCCGGGACAGGGACAGGAGACCCAGTACTTC,CSAVPGQGQETQYF
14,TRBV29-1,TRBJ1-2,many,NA,TGCAGCGTTGAAGATTCGGGGTTTAACTATGGCTACACCTTC,CSVEDSGFNYGYTF
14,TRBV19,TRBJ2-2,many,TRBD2,TGTGCCAGTACTCTAGCGGGGGGGACCGGGGAGCTGTTTTTT,CASTLAGGTGELFF
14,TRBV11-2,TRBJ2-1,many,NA,TGTGCCAGCACCCCGCAGGGGGGCTACAATGAGCAGTTCTTC,CASTPQGGYNEQFF
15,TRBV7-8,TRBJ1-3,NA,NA,TGTGCCAGCAGCACCGGATCTGGGGCTGGAAACACCATATATTTT,CASSTGSGAGNTIYF
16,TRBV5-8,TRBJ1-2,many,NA,TGTGCCAGCAGCTTATTTATTGAACGCAGAGTCTATGGCTACACCTTC,CASSLFIERRVYGYTF
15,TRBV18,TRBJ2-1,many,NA,TGTGCCAGCTCACCACCGACAGGGAGGGACAATGAGCAGTTCTTC,CASSPPTGRDNEQFF
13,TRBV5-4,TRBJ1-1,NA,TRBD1,TGTGCCAGCAGCGGCAGGGGGCAAACTGAAGCTTTCTTT,CASSGRGQTEAFF
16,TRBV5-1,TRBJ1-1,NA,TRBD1,TGCGCCAGCAGCACCGGGACAGGCCCCTTGAACACTGAAGCTTTCTTT,CASSTGTGPLNTEAFF